The 27 T cell receptor beta chains in this list originate from one sample, sequenced in a study of PD-1 blockade in classical Hodgkin lymphoma. Clones were sequenced by immunoSEQ multiplex PCR, and TCRdb holds only the in-frame ones, with some missing. The sample yields 99,000 or so clones, roughly 90% seen once. Regarding time point: cycle 4 day 1 (C4D1), after 6 weeks of nivolumab. Brentuximab vedotin exposure varied, and every patient relapsed after autologous stem cell transplantation. The sample consisted of peripheral blood mononuclear cells (PBMCs), taken before the fourth cycle of nivolumab. All receptors derive from a human donor with classical Hodgkin lymphoma.

The V call is TRBV15, the J call TRBJ1-2, with TRBD1 identical over 8 bases. V shed 2 bases, J shed 3 bases, and the junction held 2 bases outside the gene matches. Germline loops: CDR1 LNHNV, CDR2 YYDKDF (reference sequence). The CDR3 loop spans 14 amino acids. CDR3 in DNA: TGTGCCACCAGCAGATTACAGGGGGACTATGGCTACACCTTC. It encodes CATSRLQGDYGYTF.

The rearrangement uses TRBV7-9 and TRBJ1-1, with D unresolved. Trimming cost V 5 bases and J 7 bases, with 11 bases left between them. The germline CDR1 and CDR2 sequences are SEHNR and FQNEAQ (reference sequence). There are 12 residues in the CDR3. The chain's CDR3 is CASSPLNREAFF. The CDR3 nucleotides are TGTGCCAGCAGCCCACTGAACCGTGAAGCTTTCTTT.

The V gene is TRBV7-9, the J gene TRBJ2-3; 11 positions match TRBD2. V was clipped by 11 bases and J by 5 bases; unmatched bases: 6. The CDR3 length is 13 residues. In germline, CDR1 is SEHNR, CDR2 FQNEAQ (reference sequence). In DNA, the CDR3 is TGTGCCCTTAGCGGGAGGGCTCAAGATACGCAGTATTTT. Its translation: CALSGRAQDTQYF. The variable domain in full, completed from reference TRBV7-9 and TRBJ2-3, reads DTGVSQNPRHKITKRGQNVTFRCDPISEHNRLYWYRQTLGQGPEFLTYFQNEAQLEKSRLLSDRFSAERPKGSFSTLEIQRTEQGDSAMYLCALSGRAQDTQYFGPGTRLTVL.

The chain links TRBV11-2 to TRBJ2-5; TRBD1 matches at 7 bases. Unmatched junction bases numbered 7, after V lost 5 bases and J lost 1 base. The CDR3 totals 15 residues. The germline CDR1 and CDR2 sequences are SGHAT and FQNNGV. CDR3 amino acids: CASSPSDRFQETQYF. CDR3 in DNA: TGTGCCAGCAGCCCCTCGGACAGGTTCCAAGAGACCCAGTACTTC. The full variable domain, rest sourced from reference TRBV11-2 and TRBJ2-5, is EAGVAQSPRYKIIEKRQSVAFWCNPISGHATLYWYQQILGQGPKLLIQFQNNGVVDDSQLPKDRFSAERLKGVDSTLKIQPAKLEDSAVYLCASSPSDRFQETQYFGPGTRLLVL.

The chain has TRBV6-6 and TRBJ2-3; D is undetermined. The germline CDR1 and CDR2 sequences are MNHNY and SVGAGI (reference sequence). The CDR3 loop spans 16 amino acids. Trimming took off 7 bases at V and 1 base at J, with 18 bases between the two ends. For the CDR3, the DNA is TGTGCCAGCACCGACCGGTCCCTAGTACGCACAGATACGCAGTATTTT. Residues: CASTDRSLVRTDTQYF.

The chain combines TRBV5-6 with TRBJ2-7; D may match TRBD1 or TRBD2 (5 bases each). The CDR3 runs to 14 residues. V gave up 4 bases and J gave up 7 bases, with 18 bases separating them. Germline V gene sequence: CDR1 SGHDT, CDR2 YYEEEE. This CDR3 reads CASSETARAGEQYF. CDR3 DNA sequence: TGTGCCAGCAGCGAGACAGCCCGGGCGGGTGAGCAGTACTTC.

The J gene is TRBJ2-7, the V gene TRBV4-3, with 14 bases identical to TRBD2. Losses at the gene ends were 3 bases for V and 5 bases for J; bases not matched to a gene: 3. Germline CDR1 is LGHNA and CDR2 is YSLEER. The CDR3 spans 15 residues. CDR3 sequence: CASSQGTSGSNEQYF. In DNA, the CDR3 is TGCGCCAGCAGCCAGGGGACTAGCGGGAGTAACGAGCAGTACTTC.

The chain employs TRBV18 and TRBJ2-7; no clear D gene. The germline V gene encodes CDR1 KGHSH and CDR2 LQKENI. CDR3 length: 16 residues. The germline V and J ends were trimmed by 0 bases and 2 bases, with 14 bases remaining between them. The CDR3 DNA reads as TGTGCCAGCTCACCACCGGTGAGATTACGGACCTACGAGCAGTACTTC. It codes for CASSPPVRLRTYEQYF.

The table lists this clone with a few counts. CDR3 nucleotide sequence: TGTGCCAGCAGTGAAGAGGGATGGGCAGATACGCAGTATTTT. Protein sequence: CASSEEGWADTQYF. This sequence joins TRBV25-1 and TRBJ2-3; D may be TRBD2 (5 bases). Germline CDR1 and CDR2: MGHDK and SYGVNS. The CDR3 sequence is 14 residues long. Trimming shortened V by 2 bases and J by 4 bases, and 10 bases separated the two germline ends.

The chain recombines TRBV7-9 with TRBJ2-7; D is possibly TRBD1 or TRBD2 (5 bases each). Germline V gene sequence: CDR1 SEHNR, CDR2 FQNEAQ (reference sequence). V was trimmed by 6 bases and J by 2 bases, leaving 20 bases between them. This CDR3 comprises 16 residues. In nucleotides, the CDR3 is TGTGCCAGCAGTCTTACCCAGGGACGACGGGCCTACGAGCAGTACTTC. This codes for CASSLTQGRRAYEQYF.

This clone was picked up one time. This sequence joins TRBV6-1 and TRBJ2-1; 12 bases fit TRBD2. The CDR3 is made up of 17 amino acids. Germline V gene lookup returns CDR1 MNHNS and CDR2 SASEGT. J was trimmed by 3 bases and V by 3 bases; bases with no gene match: 6. The CDR3 DNA reads TGTGCCAGCAGTGATCCAGGACTAGCGGGACTCTACAATGAGCAGTTCTTC. This sequence encodes CASSDPGLAGLYNEQFF.

The chain carries TRBV18 and TRBJ2-5, with D unclear. Germline V gene sequence: CDR1 KGHSH, CDR2 LQKENI. The CDR3 sequence is 12 residues long. Trimming pared 5 bases from V and 5 bases from J, leaving 9 bases between. The CDR3 reads CASSELFETQYF. CDR3 nucleotide sequence: TGTGCCAGCTCAGAGCTTTTCGAGACCCAGTACTTC.

V and J are TRBV19 and TRBJ1-2; D is perhaps TRBD1 (6 bases). The CDR3 totals 15 residues. V was clipped by 3 bases and J by 6 bases, with 17 bases between them. Germline V CDR1 and CDR2: LNHDA, SQIVND (reference sequence). CDR3 bases: TGTGCCAGTAGTATGTACAGGGCTCAGGGAGATGGCTACACCTTC. Translating it yields CASSMYRAQGDGYTF.

A remark on this clone: This specimen includes other DNA sequences encoding the same CDR3. The genes are TRBV9 and TRBJ2-3; D ambiguous. V gave up 1 base and J gave up 2 bases, with 5 bases separating them. Germline values: CDR1 SGDLS, CDR2 YYNGEE. This CDR3 has 13 amino acids. Here the CDR3 reads CASSVLDTDTQYF. The CDR3 DNA reads TGTGCCAGCAGCGTACTAGACACAGATACGCAGTATTTT.

This chain links TRBV30 with TRBJ2-6, with D possibly TRBD1 on 6 matching bases. Germline V gene lookup returns CDR1 GTSNPN and CDR2 SVGIG (reference sequence). The CDR3 runs 17 residues. V shed 1 base and J shed 0 bases, with 13 bases lying between them. The CDR3 nucleotides read TGTGCCTGGAGTGCGGACAGCTTGAGCTCTGGGGCCAACGTCCTGACTTTC. Its protein product is CAWSADSLSSGANVLTF.

V is TRBV29-1 and J is TRBJ2-3; TRBD2 might be the D (6 bases). Germline CDR1 SQVTM, CDR2 ANQGSEA. The CDR3 consists of 12 residues. Trimming shortened V by 3 bases and J by 6 bases, and 10 bases separated the two germline ends. CDR3 in DNA: TGCAGCGTTGAGGGACTCGAGGATACGCAGTATTTT. Translated, it gives CSVEGLEDTQYF.

This rearrangement joins TRBV25-1 to TRBJ1-4, with 9 nucleotides matching TRBD1. Germline assignment: CDR1 MGHDK and CDR2 SYGVNS. The CDR3 has 16 amino acids. Losses at the gene ends were 2 bases for V and 8 bases for J; bases not matched to a gene: 9. CDR3 in amino acids: CASSEEGAGQGEKLFF. The CDR3 DNA is TGTGCCAGCAGTGAAGAGGGGGCCGGACAGGGGGAAAAACTGTTTTTT.

In the case of this clone: Other DNA variants within this sample encode the same CDR3. The chain carries TRBV4-1 and TRBJ2-7, with D tentatively TRBD1 or TRBD2 (5 bases each). The germline CDR1 and CDR2 sequences are MGHRA and YSYEKL. V lost 0 bases and J 3 bases, leaving 12 bases between the germline ends. The CDR3 is 15 residues long. In nucleotides, the CDR3 is TGCGCCAGCAGCCAAGAGGCAGGGAGAAACTACGAGCAGTACTTC. Translation gives CASSQEAGRNYEQYF.

The rearrangement uses TRBV2 and TRBJ1-2; 7 positions match TRBD1. The CDR3 consists of 15 residues. V was clipped by 5 bases and J by 8 bases; unmatched bases: 14. Germline V gene sequence: CDR1 SNHLY, CDR2 FYNNEI. The CDR3 region has the DNA TGTGCCAGCAGTCCTCTGACCGGGACAGTCAGGGGCTACACCTTC. Protein: CASSPLTGTVRGYTF.

This chain's CDR3 is CASRFLASETGELFF. The CDR3 nucleotides are TGTGCCAGCAGGTTCCTAGCATCGGAGACCGGGGAGCTGTTTTTT. The rearrangement links TRBV7-9 to TRBJ2-2; D might be TRBD2 (5 bases). The CDR3 runs to 15 residues. Germline CDR1 and CDR2: SEHNR and FQNEAQ (reference sequence). Trimming cost V 6 bases and J 5 bases, with 16 bases left between them.

The CDR3 sequence is CASSYSRKGDHGYTF. CDR3 nucleotides: TGTGCCAGCAGTTACTCGCGGAAAGGGGATCATGGCTACACCTTC. The V gene is TRBV6-6, the J gene TRBJ1-2; TRBD1 is a possible D gene (5 bases). Trimming pared 0 bases from V and 6 bases from J, leaving 14 bases between. Germline V gene lookup returns CDR1 MNHNY and CDR2 SVGAGI (reference sequence). The CDR3 is 15 residues long.

V gene TRBV7-8 combines with J gene TRBJ2-1, with D unresolved. Germline lookup yields CDR1 SGHVS and CDR2 FQNEAQ. V lost 0 bases, J lost 4 bases, and 1 base lay in between. The CDR3 loop spans 12 amino acids. CDR3 bases: TGTGCCAGCAGCTTAGCGTACAATGAGCAGTTCTTC. It yields the protein CASSLAYNEQFF.

CDR3 sequence: CASSSRANYGYTF. The CDR3 region has the DNA TGTGCCAGCAGCTCCAGGGCTAACTATGGCTACACCTTC. This chain joins TRBV7-9 and TRBJ1-2, with D perhaps TRBD1 (5 bases). V was cut by 4 bases and J by 0 bases, with 6 bases left in between. The CDR3 covers 13 residues. Germline V CDR1 and CDR2: SEHNR, FQNEAQ (reference sequence).

The chain couples TRBV27 to TRBJ1-1; 7 bases fit TRBD1. Germline CDR1 reads MNHEY; CDR2 reads SMNVEV (reference sequence). CDR3 length: 15 residues. J was trimmed by 1 base and V by 6 bases; bases with no gene match: 8. The CDR3 loop is CASRGQLRGNTEAFF. The CDR3 nucleotides are TGTGCCAGCAGGGGACAGCTGAGGGGGAACACTGAAGCTTTCTTT.

This chain connects TRBV7-9 to TRBJ2-3; 9 nucleotides line up with TRBD2. J gave up 1 base and V 3 bases, and 5 bases lay outside the gene matches. CDR3 size: 16 residues. Germline CDR1 reads SEHNR; CDR2 reads FQNEAQ (reference sequence). The CDR3: CASSLGRTSGTDTQYF. For the CDR3, the DNA is TGTGCCAGCAGCTTGGGACGGACTAGCGGCACAGATACGCAGTATTTT.

CDR3 coding DNA: TGTGCCAGTAGTATAGGCCTTTACAGGAGGAACACTGAAGCTTTCTTT. Its translation is CASSIGLYRRNTEAFF. V and J are TRBV19 and TRBJ1-1; a possible D gene is TRBD1 (5 bases). This CDR3 region has 16 residues. CDR1 and CDR2 (germline): LNHDA, SQIVND (reference sequence). Trimming cost V 1 base and J 1 base, with 13 bases left between them.

This chain joins TRBV6-5 and TRBJ1-2; 7 bases line up with TRBD1. V was clipped by 0 bases and J by 8 bases; unmatched bases: 12. This CDR3 has 16 residues. In germline, CDR1 is MNHEY, CDR2 SVGAGI. The CDR3 nucleotides read TGTGCCAGCAGTTACTCGGGCCAGGGGGAGGAAGAGGGCTACACCTTC. This codes for CASSYSGQGEEEGYTF.